Described below is a single TCR beta chain sequence and its context. Its antigen is as yet unknown. Assay: immunoSEQ multiplex PCR; the TCRdb copy retains only in-frame clones and omits some. Of under 110,000 clones in the sample, about 90% are singletons; the top ten hold 7.5% to 9%. CDR3 length: 14 amino acids. Germline CDR1 KGHSH, CDR2 LQKENI. Trimming cost V 6 bases and J 5 bases, with 16 bases left between them. The sample is drawn from a study of T cell responses to AZD1222 COVID-19 vaccine. The study's findings and limits: Dominant at 160-218 and 743-854, vaccine-associated CD4 TCRs also spanned spike.

This sample comprised peripheral blood, obtained 28 days after the second AZD1222 dose. The genes are TRBV18 and TRBJ1-1, with a weak D call TRBD1 (5 bases). This TCR was recovered from an adult who received the AZD1222 COVID-19 vaccine. This chain's CDR3 is CASSASRDATEAFF. CDR3 nucleotides: TGTGCCAGCTCCGCCTCAAGGGACGCTACTGAAGCTTTCTTT. The entire variable domain, with the rest obtained from reference TRBV18 and TRBJ1-1, is as follows: NAGVMQNPRHLVRRRGQEARLRCSPMKGHSHVYWYRQLPEEGLKFMVYLQKENIIDESGMPKERFSAEFPKEGPSILRIQQVVRGDSAAYFCASSASRDATEAFFGQGTRLTVV.